This T cell receptor beta chain was recovered during a study of siplizumab effects on memory and regulatory T cells. Study results and limitations: Alloreactive sequences whose origin lay in unstimulated CD4+ memory cells were significantly reduced by siplizumab. Naive T cell populations appeared to exhibit greater diversity than memory cells and appeared to be major alloresponse contributors. Most proliferating CD4+ or CD8+ clones, roughly 80-97%, had no naive or memory assignment.

Per sample, about 10^5 TCR templates underwent assay. Libraries were prepared by immunoSEQ multiplex PCR; TCRdb keeps only in-frame clonotypes and omits some of them. The data show 7,000 to 8,500 clones, 65% to 70% seen once. This clone came up a few times. Its antigen is unidentified. V lost 0 bases to trimming and J lost 2 bases, with 3 bases between them. The CDR3 is made up of 12 amino acids. Germline loops: CDR1 SGHDT, CDR2 YYEEEE. The rearrangement uses TRBV5-6 and TRBJ2-7, with unresolved D. The sequence was collected from a human donor in good health. Sequencing was performed on effector memory CD8+ T cells sorted from blood. Subset defined: unstimulated CD8+ effector memory T cells. In nucleotides, the CDR3 is TGTGCCAGCAGCTTGGGGACCTACGAGCAGTACTTC. Encoded protein: CASSLGTYEQYF. The full variable domain, its missing parts supplied by reference TRBV5-6 and TRBJ2-7, is DAGVTQSPTHLIKTRGQQVTLRCSPKSGHDTVSWYQQALGQGPQFIFQYYEEEERQRGNFPDRFSGHQFPNYSSELNVNALLLGDSALYLCASSLGTYEQYFGPGTRLTVT.